The 28 T cell receptor beta chains below come from one sample, sequenced in a study of blood T cell repertoires in COVID-19. Sequenced by immunoSEQ multiplex PCR; TCRdb stores in-frame clones only, minus some. The data show around 94,000 clones, with around 87% seen just once and more than 5% held by the top ten. Sequences were obtained from peripheral blood. These TCRs come from a woman aged 50 to 60 with COVID-19, enrolled during active disease.

CDR3 amino acids: CASSLSGQRGYEQFF. The CDR3 nucleotides read TGTGCCAGCAGTTTATCGGGCCAGCGGGGCTATGAGCAGTTCTTC. This chain joins TRBV27 and TRBJ2-1; 7 bases are shared with TRBD2. The CDR3 is 15 residues long. The germline V gene has CDR1 MNHEY and CDR2 SMNVEV (reference sequence). V gave up 0 bases and J gave up 8 bases; unmatched junction bases: 7.

Regarding this clone: A read error is likely, as this CDR3 ends without the conserved phenylalanine or tryptophan. It is unclear where the CDR3 begins or ends on the DNA, so no DNA is shown, and the CDR3 is as TCRdb lists it. This chain's CDR3 is CASSPGRTGKLN. The chain uses TRBV18 and TRBJ2-4; the table calls TRBD1, which could not be checked here. Germline CDR1 reads KGHSH; CDR2 reads LQKENI. Counting both end residues, the CDR3 totals 12 amino acids.

V gene TRBV5-1 combines with J gene TRBJ2-4, with TRBD1 identical over 7 bases. CDR1 is SGHRS and CDR2 is YFSETQ in the germline V gene. V gave up 0 bases and J gave up 8 bases; unmatched junction bases: 8. The CDR3 runs to 15 residues. The CDR3 DNA sequence: TGCGCCAGCAGCTTGGCCCAGGGGGTCGCGGACATTCAGTACTTC. It encodes CASSLAQGVADIQYF.

The rearrangement uses TRBV6-2 or TRBV6-3 and TRBJ1-6, with D perhaps TRBD1 (5 bases). The CDR3 runs 16 residues. Trimming left V 0 bases short and J 6 bases short, with 12 bases between. Germline V gene sequence: CDR1 MNHEY, CDR2 SVGEGT. The CDR3 region is CASSYSGGTVNSPLHF. The CDR3 nucleotides read TGTGCCAGCAGTTACTCCGGGGGGACGGTTAATTCACCCCTCCACTTT.

The chain couples TRBV24-1 to TRBJ2-5; 14 nucleotides agree with TRBD2. This CDR3 has 17 residues. Losses at the gene ends were 3 bases for V and 3 bases for J; bases not matched to a gene: 5. Germline V lookup: CDR1 KGHDR, CDR2 SFDVKD. CDR3 nucleotides: TGTGCCACCAGTGATGCCCGACTAGCGGGGGGGGAAGAGACCCAGTACTTC. Protein: CATSDARLAGGEETQYF.

The gene calls are TRBV18 and TRBJ1-2; TRBD1 matches at 8 bases. This CDR3 is built from 15 residues. V lost 2 bases and J lost 5; bases outside the gene matches: 7. Germline V gene lookup returns CDR1 KGHSH and CDR2 LQKENI. CDR3 sequence reads: CASSPSSGGQYGYTF. In DNA, the CDR3 is TGTGCCAGCTCACCATCGTCAGGGGGCCAGTATGGCTACACCTTC.

This clone came up once. The V call is TRBV14, the J call TRBJ2-2, with 7 bases that match TRBD2. The CDR3 consists of 15 residues. Trimming took 3 bases from V and 6 from J; bases not matched to a gene: 7. Germline CDR1 reads SGHDN; CDR2 reads FVKESK. This CDR3 reads CASSHLPSGAGELFF. CDR3 nucleotides: TGTGCCAGCAGCCATCTCCCTAGCGGAGCCGGGGAGCTGTTTTTT.

The chain links TRBV30 to TRBJ1-5, with D possibly matching TRBD1 (6 bases). The CDR3 runs 16 residues. The V gene lost 0 bases and the J gene lost 2 bases, with 14 bases spanning the gap. The germline gives CDR1 GTSNPN, CDR2 SVGIG (reference sequence). CDR3 loop: CAWSVYQGIGNQPQHF. DNA of the CDR3: TGTGCCTGGAGTGTATATCAGGGGATCGGCAATCAGCCCCAGCATTTT.

V is TRBV30 and J is TRBJ2-3; D ambiguous. V was cut by 2 bases and J by 0 bases, with 3 bases left in between. In germline, CDR1 is GTSNPN, CDR2 SVGIG (reference sequence). CDR3 size: 12 residues. CDR3 in amino acids: CAWSPSTDTQYF. CDR3 sequence (DNA): TGTGCCTGGAGTCCGAGCACAGATACGCAGTATTTT.

The chain links TRBV15 to TRBJ1-2, with 7 nucleotides matching TRBD1. V lost 4 bases to trimming and J lost 9 bases; unmatched junction nucleotides: 11. Germline loops: CDR1 LNHNV, CDR2 YYDKDF (reference sequence). The CDR3 length is 14 residues. This chain's CDR3 is CATSTTGASTSYTF. CDR3 coding DNA: TGTGCCACCAGCACCACAGGGGCCTCTACGAGCTACACCTTC.

V and J are TRBV4-3 and TRBJ2-7, with 9 bases matching TRBD1. The CDR3 covers 14 residues. Germline CDR1 is LGHNA and CDR2 is YSLEER. With 4 bases clipped from V and 4 bases from J, the junction kept 5 bases outside the gene matches. The CDR3 loop reads CASSPGTGLYEQYF. The CDR3 coding sequence is TGCGCCAGCAGCCCCGGGACAGGGCTGTACGAGCAGTACTTC.

This chain joins TRBV4-2 and TRBJ1-2; the D gene is possibly TRBD1 (5 bases). V was trimmed by 1 base and J by 7 bases, leaving 19 bases between them. This CDR3 comprises 16 residues. Germline CDR1 LGHNA, CDR2 YNFKEQ. Here the CDR3 reads CASSQGEAGRFGGYTF. CDR3 nucleotide sequence: TGTGCCAGCAGCCAAGGAGAGGCAGGGCGTTTCGGTGGCTACACCTTC.

The chain carries TRBV11-3 and TRBJ2-5, with a tentative D call TRBD2 (6 bases). V dropped 1 base and J dropped 3 bases, with 15 bases sitting between them. There are 16 residues in the CDR3. Germline assignment: CDR1 SGHNT and CDR2 YENEEA. The CDR3, as DNA: TGTGCCAGCAGCTTAGGTCTTTCGCGGGGCAAAGAGACCCAGTACTTC. As protein: CASSLGLSRGKETQYF.

V usage is TRBV4-1 and J usage is TRBJ1-2, with TRBD1 identical over 8 bases. Trimming cost V 3 bases and J 1 base; bases outside gene matches: 1. Germline CDR1 reads MGHRA; CDR2 reads YSYEKL. CDR3 length equals 14 residues. The CDR3 spells CASSQDRVNYGYTF. The CDR3, as DNA: TGCGCCAGCAGCCAGGACAGGGTTAACTATGGCTACACCTTC.

This chain links TRBV5-1 with TRBJ2-4, with a possible D match to TRBD1 (5 bases). The CDR3 length is 13 residues. Trimming shortened V by 0 bases and J by 6 bases, and 7 bases separated the two germline ends. Per germline, CDR1 SGHRS and CDR2 YFSETQ. The CDR3 protein is CASSLGQRNIQYF. CDR3 nucleotide sequence: TGCGCCAGCAGCTTGGGACAGCGAAACATTCAGTACTTC. Full variable domain (outside the CDR3, taken from reference TRBV5-1 and TRBJ2-4): KAGVTQTPRYLIKTRGQQVTLSCSPISGHRSVSWYQQTPGQGLQFLFEYFSETQRNKGNFPGRFSGRQFSNSRSEMNVSTLELGDSALYLCASSLGQRNIQYFGAGTRLSVL.

The chain is built from TRBV19 and TRBJ2-5, with 13 positions matching TRBD2. Germline V gene sequence: CDR1 LNHDA, CDR2 SQIVND (reference sequence). The V and J ends lost 7 bases and 2 bases, in that order; junction bases with no gene match: 4. CDR3 length equals 15 residues. CDR3 bases: TGTGCCAGTAAGGGACTAGCGGGGACACAAGAGACCCAGTACTTC. It yields the protein CASKGLAGTQETQYF.

The chain links TRBV6-5 to TRBJ2-2; TRBD2 is a possible D gene (5 bases). This CDR3 has 12 residues. Germline-derived CDR1 and CDR2 are MNHEY and SVGAGI. V shed 6 bases and J shed 4 bases, with 6 bases lying between them. CDR3 sequence: CASRGSTGELFF. DNA of the CDR3: TGTGCCAGCAGGGGGAGCACCGGGGAGCTGTTTTTT.

The CDR3 protein is CASSQDSTYEQYF. The CDR3 region has the DNA TGCGCCAGCAGCCAAGACAGTACCTACGAGCAGTACTTC. The genes are TRBV4-1 and TRBJ2-7; D remains ambiguous. The germline V gene has CDR1 MGHRA and CDR2 YSYEKL. Trimming removed 0 bases from V and 2 bases from J, with 5 bases in between. This CDR3 is 13 amino acids long.

This chain uses TRBV3-1 (or the pseudogene TRBV3-2) with TRBJ1-1; no firm D call. Germline V gives CDR1 LGHDT, CDR2 YNNKEL (reference sequence). This CDR3 has 16 residues. Trimming shortened V by 2 bases and J by 6 bases, and 19 bases separated the two germline ends. This CDR3 reads CASSQQAGGPAAEAFF. DNA of the CDR3: TGTGCCAGCAGCCAACAGGCAGGAGGACCGGCAGCTGAAGCTTTCTTT.

The J gene is TRBJ1-5, the V gene TRBV19, with 8 bases that match TRBD1. This CDR3 is built from 15 residues. V lost 5 bases, J lost 7 bases, and 10 bases stayed unmatched. CDR1 LNHDA and CDR2 SQIVND come from the germline V gene (reference sequence). The CDR3 DNA reads TGTGCCAGTAGTCGGACAGGGATTATAGACCAGCCCCAGCATTTT. This translates into CASSRTGIIDQPQHF.

CDR3 region: CASSQSKAGGNEETQYF. DNA of the CDR3: TGCGCCAGCAGCCAAAGCAAAGCGGGGGGGAACGAAGAGACCCAGTACTTC. The chain joins TRBV4-1 to TRBJ2-5, with 10 bases that match TRBD2. CDR1 and CDR2 from the germline V gene are MGHRA and YSYEKL. V trimming: 2 bases; J trimming: 3 bases; junction bases outside the gene matches: 9. This CDR3 spans 17 amino acids.

The V gene is TRBV3-1 (or the pseudogene TRBV3-2), the J gene TRBJ2-5, with 7 bases lining up with TRBD2. CDR3 length: 14 residues. V shed 3 bases, J shed 3 bases, and the junction held 4 bases outside the gene matches. CDR1 and CDR2 (germline): LGHDT, YNNKEL (reference sequence). In DNA, the CDR3 is TGTGCCAGCAGCCAGGCTAGCGGTAAAGAGACCCAGTACTTC. This translates into CASSQASGKETQYF.

The chain has TRBV5-4 and TRBJ2-1, with D possibly being TRBD2 (6 bases). Between the trimmed V and J ends, which lost 1 base and 0 bases, there was a span of 14 bases. The CDR3 is made up of 17 amino acids. Germline V lookup: CDR1 SGHNT, CDR2 YYREEE (reference sequence). As DNA, the CDR3 is TGTGCCAGCAGCTTGAAAATCCGGGACTCCTCCTACAATGAGCAGTTCTTC. Residues: CASSLKIRDSSYNEQFF.

The table lists this clone with a count of one. The J gene is TRBJ1-2, the V gene TRBV6-5, with 12 bases lining up with TRBD1. CDR1 and CDR2 (germline): MNHEY, SVGAGI. This CDR3 has 14 amino acids. V was pared by 6 bases and J by 7 bases, with 6 bases of the junction left unmatched. In DNA form, the CDR3 reads TGTGCCAGCAGGCCTGGGACAGGGGGCACTGGCTACACCTTC. Its protein product is CASRPGTGGTGYTF.

The rearrangement links TRBV29-1 to TRBJ2-2; the D gene is possibly TRBD2 (5 bases). The V end was cut by 8 bases, the J end by 1 base, with 11 bases between. CDR3 length: 13 residues. CDR1 is SQVTM, CDR2 ANQGSEA, per germline. The CDR3 coding sequence is TGCAGCTCTTCGGGAAGGAACACCGGGGAGCTGTTTTTT. Translating gives CSSSGRNTGELFF.

The chain links TRBV11-2 to TRBJ2-3; TRBD2 aligns across 8 bases. Germline CDR1 reads SGHAT; CDR2 reads FQNNGV. The CDR3 spans 17 residues. The J segment lost 3 bases and the V segment lost 6 bases, leaving 14 bases of the junction unmatched. The CDR3 DNA follows: TGTGCCAGCAGATATGGCTTCGGGGGGGCCAAAACAGATACGCAGTATTTT. This encodes CASRYGFGGAKTDTQYF.

The chain combines TRBV20-1 with TRBJ1-3, with TRBD1 matching 11 bases. The CDR3 covers 18 residues. V trimming: 3 bases; J trimming: 2 bases; junction bases outside the gene matches: 12. Per germline, CDR1 DFQATT and CDR2 SNEGSKA (reference sequence). The CDR3 protein is CSASAGDRGRGPGNTIYF. CDR3 sequence (DNA): TGCAGTGCTAGTGCCGGGGACAGGGGGAGAGGTCCTGGAAACACCATATATTTT.

This clone was found a few times. V usage is TRBV10-3 and J usage is TRBJ2-1; possibly TRBD2 for D (7 bases). Germline V CDR1 and CDR2: ENHRY, SYGVKD. The V gene lost 10 bases and the J gene lost 4 bases, with 14 bases spanning the gap. There are 13 residues in the CDR3. CDR3: CASSGGPYNEQFF. CDR3 sequence (DNA): TGTGCCAGCTCGGGGGGCCCTTACAATGAGCAGTTCTTC.